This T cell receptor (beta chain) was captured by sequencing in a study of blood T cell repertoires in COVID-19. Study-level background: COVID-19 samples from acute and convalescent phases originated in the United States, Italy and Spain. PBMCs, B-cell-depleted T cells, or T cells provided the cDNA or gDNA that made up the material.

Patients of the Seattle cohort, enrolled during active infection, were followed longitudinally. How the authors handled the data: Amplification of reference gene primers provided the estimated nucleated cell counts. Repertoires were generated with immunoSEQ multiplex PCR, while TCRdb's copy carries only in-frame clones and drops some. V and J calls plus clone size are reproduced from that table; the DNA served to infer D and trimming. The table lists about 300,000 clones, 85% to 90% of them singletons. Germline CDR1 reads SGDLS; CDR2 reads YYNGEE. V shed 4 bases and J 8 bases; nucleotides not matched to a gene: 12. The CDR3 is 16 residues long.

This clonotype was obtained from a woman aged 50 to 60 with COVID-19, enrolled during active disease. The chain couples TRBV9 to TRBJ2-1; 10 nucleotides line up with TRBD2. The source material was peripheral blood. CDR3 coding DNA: TGTGCCAGCAGCCCGCGGTGGCTAGCGGGAGTAGATGAGCAGTTCTTC. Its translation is CASSPRWLAGVDEQFF.